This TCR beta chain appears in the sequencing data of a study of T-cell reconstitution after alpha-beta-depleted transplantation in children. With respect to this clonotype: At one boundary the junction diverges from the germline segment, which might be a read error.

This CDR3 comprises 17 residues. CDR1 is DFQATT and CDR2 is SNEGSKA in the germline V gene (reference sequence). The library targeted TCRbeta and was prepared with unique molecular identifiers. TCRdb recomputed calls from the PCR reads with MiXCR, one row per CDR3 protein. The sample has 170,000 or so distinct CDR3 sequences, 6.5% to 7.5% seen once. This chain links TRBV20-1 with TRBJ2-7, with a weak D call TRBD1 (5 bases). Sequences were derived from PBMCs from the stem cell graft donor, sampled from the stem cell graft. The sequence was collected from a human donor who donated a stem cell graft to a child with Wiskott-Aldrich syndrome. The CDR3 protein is CCARGQPPGYDSYEQYF. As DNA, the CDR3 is TGCTGTGCTAGGGGCCAGCCACCGGGCTATGACTCCTACGAGCAGTACTTC.